These 23 T cell receptor beta chains were sequenced from one sample in a study of T cells in narcolepsy. Clones were sequenced by immunoSEQ multiplex PCR, and TCRdb holds only the in-frame ones, with some missing. The data show about 27,000 clones, with about four fifths seen just once and 6.5% to 7% held by the top ten. Source material: memory (CD45RA-) CD4+ T cells from blood. These receptors were collected from a human donor in good health.

CDR3 in amino acids: CASSPPLRGRTDTQYF. CDR3 in DNA: TGTGCCAGCTCACCACCCCTCCGGGGGCGCACAGATACGCAGTATTTT. This rearrangement joins TRBV18 to TRBJ2-3; the D call may be TRBD1 or TRBD2 (6 bases each). Deletions cut 0 bases from V and 1 base from J, with 11 bases between. The CDR3 extends over 16 amino acids. Per germline, CDR1 KGHSH and CDR2 LQKENI.

J is TRBJ1-4 and V is TRBV5-6; no reliable D call. The CDR3 sequence is 15 residues long. From germline, CDR1 is SGHDT and CDR2 YYEEEE. With 1 base removed from V and 4 bases from J, the gap between germline ends came to 11 bases. The CDR3 loop is CASSLIGRGNEKLFF. CDR3 in DNA: TGTGCCAGCAGCTTGATCGGACGGGGTAATGAAAAACTGTTTTTT.

This chain joins TRBV10-2 and TRBJ2-7, with a possible D match to TRBD1 (5 bases). With 2 bases removed from V and 0 bases from J, the gap between germline ends came to 14 bases. The CDR3 is made up of 16 amino acids. The germline V gene encodes CDR1 WSHSY and CDR2 SAAADI. CDR3 sequence reads: CASSETAGSSSYEQYF. The CDR3 DNA is TGCGCCAGCAGTGAGACCGCAGGGTCAAGCTCCTACGAGCAGTACTTC.

This clone occurred a few times. The chain employs TRBV13 and TRBJ2-3; 13 positions match TRBD2. This CDR3 is 18 amino acids long. Germline V gene lookup returns CDR1 PRHDT and CDR2 FYEKMQ (reference sequence). V gave up 2 bases and J gave up 4 bases; unmatched junction bases: 9. This CDR3 reads CASSLSGLAGVVADTQYF. CDR3 nucleotide sequence: TGTGCCAGCAGCTTATCAGGACTAGCGGGAGTGGTGGCAGATACGCAGTATTTT.

V usage is TRBV7-2 and J usage is TRBJ2-5; perhaps TRBD2 as D (6 bases). The CDR3 is 14 residues long. The V end lost 6 bases, the J end lost 5 bases, and 16 bases lay between the germline ends. Germline lookup yields CDR1 SGHTA and CDR2 FQGNSA. As DNA, the CDR3 is TGTGCCAGCAGATCCTCCCGGCTAGCGGAGACCCAGTACTTC. It translates to CASRSSRLAETQYF.

CDR3 DNA: TGCGCCAGCAGCTTGGGGGCTCCTGGAAACACCATATATTTT. Translated: CASSLGAPGNTIYF. This chain uses TRBV5-1 with TRBJ1-3; D is uncertain. This CDR3 is 14 amino acids long. Germline V gene data show CDR1 as SGHRS and CDR2 as YFSETQ. Trimming left V 0 bases short and J 2 bases short, with 6 bases between. Complete variable domain (other parts from reference TRBV5-1 and TRBJ1-3): KAGVTQTPRYLIKTRGQQVTLSCSPISGHRSVSWYQQTPGQGLQFLFEYFSETQRNKGNFPGRFSGRQFSNSRSEMNVSTLELGDSALYLCASSLGAPGNTIYFGEGSWLTVV.

The chain joins TRBV4-1 to TRBJ2-3, with 9 positions matching TRBD2. Germline CDR1 reads MGHRA; CDR2 reads YSYEKL. Trimming removed 1 base from V and 1 base from J; junction bases left unmatched: 6. This CDR3 is built from 17 residues. CDR3 loop: CASSQGWREGRTDTQYF. CDR3 sequence (DNA): TGCGCCAGCAGCCAAGGGTGGCGGGAGGGCCGCACAGATACGCAGTATTTT.

The rearrangement joins TRBV14 to TRBJ2-7, with TRBD1 identical over 9 bases. Germline CDR1 is SGHDN and CDR2 is FVKESK. CDR3 length: 17 amino acids. V was clipped by 0 bases and J by 7 bases; unmatched bases: 13. CDR3 sequence (DNA): TGTGCCAGCAGCCAAGAACGGGCCTCCGGGACAGGGCTTGAGCAGTACTTC. This sequence encodes CASSQERASGTGLEQYF.

This chain joins TRBV7-2 and TRBJ2-1, with TRBD2 matching over 7 bases. The trim removed 1 base at V and 3 bases at J, leaving 3 bases unmatched. Germline values: CDR1 SGHTA, CDR2 FQGNSA. The CDR3 totals 15 residues. The chain's CDR3 is CASSLDGGGYNEQFF. CDR3 in DNA: TGTGCCAGCAGCTTAGATGGCGGGGGCTACAATGAGCAGTTCTTC.

This chain joins TRBV7-9 and TRBJ1-2, with 9 bases lining up with TRBD1. Germline assignment: CDR1 SEHNR and CDR2 FQNEAQ (reference sequence). CDR3 length equals 15 residues. V shed 5 bases and J 5 bases; nucleotides not matched to a gene: 9. DNA for the CDR3: TGTGCCAGCAGCATTCCTGGGACAGGGTTTTATGGCTACACCTTC. Translated: CASSIPGTGFYGYTF.

In DNA, the CDR3 is TGCGCCAGCAGCCAAAGGGTTCGCGAAAAACTGTTTTTT. This codes for CASSQRVREKLFF. The V call is TRBV4-3, the J call TRBJ1-4, with unresolved D. The length of the CDR3 is 13 residues. Germline V gene sequence: CDR1 LGHNA, CDR2 YSLEER. Trimming took off 2 bases at V and 8 bases at J, with 9 bases between the two ends.

This chain links TRBV5-1 with TRBJ2-3; 8 bases are a match to TRBD2. Trimming removed 0 bases from V and 0 bases from J; junction bases left unmatched: 6. The CDR3 loop spans 17 amino acids. CDR1 is SGHRS, CDR2 YFSETQ, per germline. CDR3 nucleotides: TGCGCCAGCAGCTTGGGGGCGGGAGGTTCTAGCACAGATACGCAGTATTTT. This codes for CASSLGAGGSSTDTQYF.

The CDR3 nucleotides are TGTGCCAGCAGCCTAGGGGGACAGGGGGCTCGGCCCTACGAGCAGTACTTC. Translating it yields CASSLGGQGARPYEQYF. The genes are TRBV27 and TRBJ2-7, with 12 bases matching TRBD1. This CDR3 region has 17 residues. The V gene's germline CDR1 is MNHEY and CDR2 SMNVEV (reference sequence). The V segment lost 6 bases and the J segment 2 bases; nucleotides outside the gene matches: 11.

This clone came up a few times. The chain joins TRBV19 to TRBJ1-1, with D hard to call. This CDR3 has 15 amino acids. Between the trimmed V and J ends, which lost 3 bases and 1 base, there was a span of 12 bases. Germline V lookup: CDR1 LNHDA, CDR2 SQIVND (reference sequence). The CDR3 region has the DNA TGTGCCAGTAGTATTAGTCAGATTTCGAACACTGAAGCTTTCTTT. Protein product: CASSISQISNTEAFF.

The genes are TRBV6-5 and TRBJ2-2; D gene ambiguous. V gave up 2 bases and J gave up 4 bases, with 5 bases separating them. From germline, CDR1 is MNHEY and CDR2 SVGAGI. The CDR3 has 13 residues. CDR3 sequence (DNA): TGTGCCAGCAGTTACCCCCTCACCGGGGAGCTGTTTTTT. Protein sequence: CASSYPLTGELFF.

This sequence joins TRBV30 and TRBJ2-3, with a weak D call TRBD2 (6 bases). The CDR3 extends over 15 amino acids. V lost 0 bases and J 2 bases, leaving 12 bases between the germline ends. From germline, CDR1 is GTSNPN and CDR2 SVGIG (reference sequence). CDR3 coding DNA: TGTGCCTGGAGTGTATACATGGACTACACAGATACGCAGTATTTT. Translated: CAWSVYMDYTDTQYF.

The chain couples TRBV19 to TRBJ2-4, with D possibly TRBD2 on 5 matching bases. CDR1 is LNHDA, CDR2 SQIVND, per germline (reference sequence). This CDR3 has 13 amino acids. V dropped 8 bases and J dropped 3 bases, with 11 bases sitting between them. The CDR3 sequence: CASAGWSKNIQYF. CDR3 bases: TGTGCCAGTGCGGGTTGGAGCAAAAACATTCAGTACTTC.

This clone turned up a few times. The chain links TRBV21-1 to TRBJ2-1; TRBD2, the D gene given by the table, was not confirmed from the DNA. TRBV21-1 is classified as a pseudogene. CDR3 length: 16 residues. For the CDR3, the DNA is TGTGCCAGCAGCAAAATTCCGAGCGGGATATACAATGAGCAGTTCTTC. Protein sequence: CASSKIPSGIYNEQFF.

This clone was detected only once. The chain links TRBV7-9 to TRBJ1-4; D call uncertain. V lost 10 bases and J lost 8, with 17 bases in between. The CDR3 contains 13 residues. CDR1 SEHNR and CDR2 FQNEAQ come from the germline V gene (reference sequence). CDR3 DNA: TGTGCCATTTTCGGCGAGGGTTTCGAAAAACTGTTTTTT. This encodes CAIFGEGFEKLFF.

The chain links TRBV7-6 to TRBJ2-7; D not resolved. Trimming removed 2 bases from V and 5 bases from J, with 10 bases in between. The germline V gene has CDR1 SGHVS and CDR2 FNYEAQ. The CDR3 runs 13 residues. As DNA, the CDR3 is TGTGCCAGCAGCTTAACGTTGCGGAACGAGCAGTACTTC. Translating it yields CASSLTLRNEQYF.

This clone came up once. This chain links TRBV14 with TRBJ2-5; TRBD1 might be the D (6 bases). TRBJ2-7 matches the DNA end more closely, so the J call is doubtful. The V gene's germline CDR1 is SGHDN and CDR2 FVKESK. The CDR3 is 16 residues long. Here the CDR3 reads CASSQGMGADHYEQYF. The CDR3 DNA is TGTGCCAGCAGCCAAGGAATGGGGGCGGATCATTACGAGCAGTACTTC.

This clone has just one count. The CDR3: CASSLVGQGGNQPQHF. DNA for the CDR3: TGTGCCAGCAGCTTAGTAGGGCAGGGAGGGAATCAGCCCCAGCATTTT. The rearrangement links TRBV7-3 to TRBJ1-5, with D maybe TRBD1 (5 bases). Trimming left V 2 bases short and J 4 bases short, with 15 bases between. The germline V gene has CDR1 SGHTA and CDR2 FQGTGA. The CDR3 sequence is 16 residues long.

Details on this clone: The germline gene is not matched at one end of the junction; a read error may be the cause. The rearrangement links TRBV10-3 to TRBJ2-7, with TRBD2 identical over 12 bases. The CDR3 consists of 14 residues. Per germline, CDR1 ENHRY and CDR2 SYGVKD. The CDR3 sequence: CATLAGGLSYGQYF. The CDR3 nucleotides read TGTGCCACCCTAGCGGGGGGGCTATCCTACGGGCAGTACTTC.